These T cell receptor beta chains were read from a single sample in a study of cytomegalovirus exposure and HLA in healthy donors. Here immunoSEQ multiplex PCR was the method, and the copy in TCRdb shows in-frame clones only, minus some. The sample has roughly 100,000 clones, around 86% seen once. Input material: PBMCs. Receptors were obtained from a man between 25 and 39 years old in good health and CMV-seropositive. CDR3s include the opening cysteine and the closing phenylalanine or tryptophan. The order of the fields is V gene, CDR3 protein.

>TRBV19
CASSRSGGLYNEQFF
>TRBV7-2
CASSLGSAETQYF
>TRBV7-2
CASSLAARNTIYF
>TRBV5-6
CASSLGGVSYEQYF
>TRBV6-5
CASSYRGGPGGEQYF
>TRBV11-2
CASTGWSSNYGYTF
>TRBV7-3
CASSSEAGTYEQYF
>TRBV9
CASSVGQDNEKLFF
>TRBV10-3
CAISLPGSTDTQYF
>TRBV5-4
CASIDFRRGNTEAFF
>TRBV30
CAWSIPQGTQPQHF
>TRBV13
CASSQGLATGEDTQYF
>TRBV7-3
CASSPNWVLKAKNIQYF
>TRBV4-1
CASSQGVSGATTNYGYTF
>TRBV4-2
CASSPLAGSSYNEQFF
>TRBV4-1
CASSRGVWRQGYEKLFF
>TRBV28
CASSLSWYGYTF
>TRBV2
CASSVTGAPEQYF
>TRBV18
CASSPAAGNHEQYF
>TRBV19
CAARGAGRSHNEQFF
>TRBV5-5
CASSPLGRGGDEQFF
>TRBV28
CASSASRGFGTSYNEQFF
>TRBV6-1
CASSDPTLPQHF
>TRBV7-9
CASSLGQVHAEAFF
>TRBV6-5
CASSQHRGHEQFF
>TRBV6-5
CASWGRYNEQFF
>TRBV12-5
CASGLGIGGRGFGRPEAFF
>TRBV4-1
CASSQDPQGGARHTMNTEAFF
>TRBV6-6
CASSSGQGGYNEQFF
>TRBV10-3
CAISESTSGGETQYF
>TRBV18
CASSPTGEGNQPQHF
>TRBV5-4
CASSRSLAGGDNEQFF
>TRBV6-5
CASRPSGAGTDTQYF
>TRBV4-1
CASSDGVTGANTEAFF
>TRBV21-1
CASSKATGVGNTEAFF
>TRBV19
CASNSRTGELFF
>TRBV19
CASRHGPVYSNQPQHF
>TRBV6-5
CASSSPGGNTIYF
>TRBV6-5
CASSYGRGRTDTQYF
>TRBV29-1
CSVTRDTQYF